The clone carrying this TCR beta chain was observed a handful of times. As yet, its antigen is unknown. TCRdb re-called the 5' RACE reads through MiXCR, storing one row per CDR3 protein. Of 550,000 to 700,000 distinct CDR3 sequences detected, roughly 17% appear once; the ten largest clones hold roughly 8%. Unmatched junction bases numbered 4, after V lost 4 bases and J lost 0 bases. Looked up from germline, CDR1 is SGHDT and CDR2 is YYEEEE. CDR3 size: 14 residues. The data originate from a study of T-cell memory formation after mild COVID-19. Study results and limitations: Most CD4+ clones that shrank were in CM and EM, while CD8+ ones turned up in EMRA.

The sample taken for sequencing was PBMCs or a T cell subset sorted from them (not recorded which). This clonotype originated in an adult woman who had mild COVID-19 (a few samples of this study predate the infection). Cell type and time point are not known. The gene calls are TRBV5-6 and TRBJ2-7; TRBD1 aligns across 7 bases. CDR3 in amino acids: CASSRDSYSYEQYF. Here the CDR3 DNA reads TGTGCCAGCAGCCGGGACAGCTACTCCTACGAGCAGTACTTC.